This T cell receptor beta chain came from a study of Graves' ophthalmopathy and Graves' hyperthyroidism. Study details: Before any treatment was given, at initial diagnosis, peripheral blood was collected. Regarding the study as a whole: Among expanded thyroid clonotypes above 0.001 frequency, most also occurred in blood.

TCR beta CDR3 regions were amplified from RNA transcripts. HTBI primers primed a first-round RT-PCR, and a second-round multiplex PCR followed. TCRdb re-called the multiplex PCR reads through MiXCR, storing one row per CDR3 protein. The table has 45,000 to 60,000 distinct CDR3 sequences, less than 65% seen once; the top ten hold 4.7%. Moderate-to-severe activity, CAS ≥3, NOSPECS ≥4 and a duration under 3 months were seen in donors with ophthalmopathy. This clonotype was recorded only once. Its antigen is currently unknown. The TCR comes from an adult woman with Graves' ophthalmopathy. Sequencing used peripheral blood.

The CDR3 loop reads CASSLTQGRNGEQFF. The CDR3 nucleotides read TGTGCCAGCAGCTTAACCCAGGGGCGCAATGGTGAGCAGTTCTTC. The gene calls are TRBV7-8 and TRBJ2-1, with a weak D call TRBD1 (6 bases). Per germline, CDR1 SGHVS and CDR2 FQNEAQ. V shed 2 bases and J shed 9 bases, with 17 bases lying between them. The CDR3 contains 15 residues. Looking up the rest from reference TRBV7-8 and TRBJ2-1 gives the full variable domain: GAGVSQSPRYKVAKRGQDVALRCDPISGHVSLFWYQQALGQGPEFLTYFQNEAQLDKSGLPSDRFFAERPEGSVSTLKIQRTQQEDSAVYLCASSLTQGRNGEQFFGPGTRLTVL.